This TCR beta chain is drawn from a study of beta chain features in type 1 diabetes. General study results and limits: These data did not resolve whether HLA type affects TCRB rearrangement. In every one of the four CD4+ subsets, TCRB CDR3s were moderately but significantly shorter in Type 1 diabetes patients.

The sequenced template was cDNA made from the entire isolated RNA. Repertoires were generated with immunoSEQ multiplex PCR, while TCRdb's copy carries only in-frame clones and drops some. Of 300,000 to 450,000 clones in the sample, over 9.5% were seen once. This clone was observed a few times. The antigen remains undetermined. CDR3 length equals 13 residues. Per the germline V gene, CDR1 is SGHRS and CDR2 is YFSETQ. The J segment lost 8 bases and the V segment lost 1 base, leaving 5 bases of the junction unmatched. Specimen: naive CD4+ T cells from blood. The clonotype was recovered from a woman under 30 with type 1 diabetes. The genes are TRBV5-1 and TRBJ1-2, with 7 bases lining up with TRBD1. This chain's CDR3 is CASSLTGDHGYTF. The CDR3 nucleotides are TGCGCCAGCAGCTTGACAGGGGATCACGGCTACACCTTC.